These 25 T cell receptor beta chains came from one sample sequenced in a study of blood T cell repertoires in COVID-19. Sequenced by immunoSEQ multiplex PCR; TCRdb stores in-frame clones only, minus some. The data show tens of thousands of clones, with 89% seen just once and 5.5% to 6.5% held by the top ten. Source material: peripheral blood. These receptors were collected from a human donor in a cohort sampled during active COVID-19.

V gene TRBV4-2 combines with J gene TRBJ2-7; TRBD1 might be the D (5 bases). CDR3 length: 14 amino acids. In germline, CDR1 is LGHNA, CDR2 YNFKEQ. V was clipped by 3 bases and J by 0 bases, with 9 bases between them. CDR3 bases: TGTGCCAGCAGCCAGACAGCTGACTCCTACGAGCAGTACTTC. Its protein is CASSQTADSYEQYF.

V is TRBV7-2 and J is TRBJ2-7; D is perhaps TRBD2 (6 bases). CDR1 is SGHTA and CDR2 is FQGNSA in the germline V gene. The CDR3 is 14 residues long. V shed 4 bases and J shed 5 bases, with 15 bases lying between them. The DNA of the CDR3 is TGTGCCAGCAGCTCGGGGTCGGGAGTAAACGAGCAGTACTTC. This sequence encodes CASSSGSGVNEQYF.

This clone was seen only a few times. V gene TRBV4-1 combines with J gene TRBJ2-7; 8 bases agree with TRBD2. V trimming: 0 bases; J trimming: 2 bases; junction bases outside the gene matches: 6. Germline V lookup: CDR1 MGHRA, CDR2 YSYEKL. CDR3 size: 16 residues. CDR3 residues: CASSQEFTSGTYEQYF. CDR3 DNA sequence: TGCGCCAGCAGCCAAGAATTCACTAGCGGAACCTACGAGCAGTACTTC.

The rearrangement links TRBV9 to TRBJ1-4, with 9 bases that match TRBD1. J was trimmed by 6 bases and V by 2 bases; bases with no gene match: 2. The germline V gene has CDR1 SGDLS and CDR2 YYNGEE. The CDR3 spans 14 residues. CDR3 in amino acids: CASSVGTGYEKLFF. DNA for the CDR3: TGTGCCAGCAGCGTTGGGACAGGGTATGAAAAACTGTTTTTT.

The CDR3 DNA follows: TGTGCCAGCAGTTTACGACAGGTGAACACCGGGGAGCTGTTTTTT. Protein: CASSLRQVNTGELFF. The chain carries TRBV27 and TRBJ2-2; possible D gene TRBD1, 6 bases. Trimming took off 2 bases at V and 1 base at J, with 8 bases between the two ends. This CDR3 comprises 15 residues. CDR1 MNHEY and CDR2 SMNVEV come from the germline V gene (reference sequence).

This clone was detected only once. The chain uses TRBV7-8 and TRBJ2-7; 11 bases map to TRBD1. CDR1 is SGHVS and CDR2 is FQNEAQ in the germline V gene. This CDR3 comprises 17 residues. Losses at the gene ends were 5 bases for V and 3 bases for J; bases not matched to a gene: 12. The CDR3 is CASSLAPWDRGNYEQYF. The CDR3 nucleotides are TGTGCCAGCAGCCTCGCCCCGTGGGACAGGGGGAACTACGAGCAGTACTTC.

The J gene is TRBJ1-2, the V gene TRBV6-1; 8 nucleotides line up with TRBD1. Per germline, CDR1 MNHNS and CDR2 SASEGT. This CDR3 region has 16 residues. J gave up 8 bases and V 0 bases, and 11 bases lay outside the gene matches. The CDR3 region is CASSEAIGQGIGGYTF. DNA for the CDR3: TGTGCCAGCAGTGAAGCGATTGGACAGGGAATAGGGGGCTACACCTTC.

This chain links TRBV5-1 with TRBJ2-1; TRBD1 matches 8 bases. The V gene end was trimmed by 5 bases and the J gene end by 6 bases; junction bases not matched to a gene: 10. Germline-derived CDR1 and CDR2 are SGHRS and YFSETQ. The CDR3 is 15 amino acids. The CDR3 protein is CASRPGTGLGNEQFF. Here the CDR3 DNA reads TGCGCCAGCAGACCCGGGACAGGATTAGGCAATGAGCAGTTCTTC.

The rearrangement uses TRBV7-2 and TRBJ2-7, with 7 nucleotides matching TRBD1. The CDR3 runs 13 residues. From germline, CDR1 is SGHTA and CDR2 FQGNSA. J was trimmed by 3 bases and V by 4 bases; bases with no gene match: 3. The CDR3 loop is CASSSNRGYEQYF. CDR3 DNA: TGTGCCAGCAGCTCGAACAGGGGCTACGAGCAGTACTTC. Full variable domain (rest looked up from reference TRBV7-2 and TRBJ2-7): GAGVSQSPSNKVTEKGKDVELRCDPISGHTALYWYRQSLGQGLEFLIYFQGNSAPDKSGLPSDRFSAERTGGSVSTLTIQRTQQEDSAVYLCASSSNRGYEQYFGPGTRLTVT.

The V call is TRBV23-1, the J call TRBJ2-7; 9 bases match TRBD2. TRBV23-1 is an open reading frame whose function is uncertain. The CDR3 loop spans 16 amino acids. V was clipped by 3 bases and J by 5 bases; unmatched bases: 11. In nucleotides, the CDR3 is TGCGCCAGCAGTCAGCTAGCGGGAACGGGTCTCCACGAGCAGTACTTC. Translated: CASSQLAGTGLHEQYF.

The gene calls are TRBV18 and TRBJ1-2, with D possibly matching TRBD1 (5 bases). Trimming shortened V by 6 bases and J by 1 base, and 9 bases separated the two germline ends. CDR1 KGHSH and CDR2 LQKENI come from the germline V gene. CDR3 length: 13 amino acids. CDR3 in DNA: TGTGCCAGCTCCCCGACAGATAACTATGGCTACACCTTC. It codes for CASSPTDNYGYTF.

DNA for the CDR3: TGTGCCAGCAGTCCTACCTCGGGTCAGCCCCAGCATTTT. The encoded protein is CASSPTSGQPQHF. The J gene is TRBJ1-5, the V gene TRBV6-5; D gene unclear. The CDR3 runs 13 residues. From germline, CDR1 is MNHEY and CDR2 SVGAGI. The V end lost 5 bases, the J end lost 6 bases, and 11 bases lay between the germline ends.

This sequence joins TRBV5-5 and TRBJ2-1; D perhaps matches TRBD2 (6 bases). The germline CDR1 and CDR2 sequences are SGHKS and YYEKEE (reference sequence). V lost 5 bases and J 3 bases, leaving 15 bases between the germline ends. The CDR3 has 15 residues. The CDR3 DNA reads as TGTGCCAGCAGTTCCGGGACTGGAATCTACAATGAGCAGTTCTTC. It translates to CASSSGTGIYNEQFF. The complete variable domain, with remaining parts taken from reference TRBV5-5 and TRBJ2-1, reads DAGVTQSPTHLIKTRGQQVTLRCSPISGHKSVSWYQQVLGQGPQFIFQYYEKEERGRGNFPDRFSARQFPNYSSELNVNALLLGDSALYLCASSSGTGIYNEQFFGPGTRLTVL.

In its sample, this clone was seen a few times. J is TRBJ1-4 and V is TRBV28, with 7 bases lining up with TRBD1. In germline, CDR1 is MDHEN, CDR2 SYDVKM. This CDR3 has 15 residues. The ends lost 6 bases at V and 5 bases at J; junction bases unmatched: 9. The CDR3 sequence is CASRVGGTENEKLFF. For the CDR3, the DNA is TGTGCCAGCAGGGTCGGTGGGACAGAAAATGAAAAACTGTTTTTT.

V is TRBV7-9 and J is TRBJ1-1; maybe TRBD1 (5 bases). V dropped 5 bases and J dropped 1 base, with 14 bases sitting between them. Germline V gives CDR1 SEHNR, CDR2 FQNEAQ (reference sequence). This CDR3 has 15 residues. CDR3 protein: CASSPGTGWNTEAFF. CDR3 nucleotides: TGTGCCAGCAGCCCAGGGACTGGTTGGAACACTGAAGCTTTCTTT.

The chain combines TRBV7-7 with TRBJ2-7, with D unclear. Trimming took 1 base from V and 3 from J, leaving 7 bases between them. The CDR3 totals 13 residues. Germline CDR1 is SSHAT and CDR2 is FNYEAQ (reference sequence). The DNA of the CDR3 is TGTGCCAGCAGCTTAGGCGATTTCTACGAGCAGTACTTC. Amino acid sequence: CASSLGDFYEQYF.

The V call is TRBV5-1, the J call TRBJ1-1, with D tentatively TRBD1 (5 bases). The germline V gene encodes CDR1 SGHRS and CDR2 YFSETQ. V was shortened by 4 bases and J by 10 bases, with 14 bases between the two germline ends. This CDR3 spans 12 amino acids. The CDR3 DNA sequence: TGCGCCAGCAGCGCGGGACTTGATGGAGCTTTCTTT. Protein: CASSAGLDGAFF.

The gene calls are TRBV5-6 and TRBJ2-7; 10 bases match TRBD1. The CDR3 is 14 amino acids. The V gene end was trimmed by 9 bases and the J gene end by 5 bases; junction bases not matched to a gene: 11. The V gene's germline CDR1 is SGHDT and CDR2 YYEEEE. In DNA, the CDR3 is TGTGCCACCAAGACAGGGGGCGAAACCCACGAGCAGTACTTC. Protein sequence: CATKTGGETHEQYF.

As DNA, the CDR3 is TGTGCCAGCAGCTTAGAGGGGCCCAGCGGGGAGCTGTTTTTT. It encodes CASSLEGPSGELFF. This chain joins TRBV13 and TRBJ2-2; a weak D match, TRBD1 (5 bases). Trimming removed 1 base at V and 7 bases at J, with 10 bases between. This CDR3 is 14 amino acids long. Per germline, CDR1 PRHDT and CDR2 FYEKMQ (reference sequence).

The gene calls are TRBV3-1 (or the pseudogene TRBV3-2) and TRBJ1-2, with D perhaps TRBD1 (5 bases). Germline V gene data show CDR1 as LGHDT and CDR2 as YNNKEL (reference sequence). This CDR3 is built from 13 residues. V shed 4 bases and J shed 7 bases, with 13 bases lying between them. Here the CDR3 DNA reads TGTGCCAGCAGCCCAGTAGGGGCTCGTGGCTACACCTTC. This encodes CASSPVGARGYTF.

The V call is TRBV28, the J call TRBJ1-4, with D uncertain. The CDR3 is made up of 12 amino acids. The V end was cut by 5 bases, the J end by 4 bases, with 5 bases between. Looked up from germline, CDR1 is MDHEN and CDR2 is SYDVKM. Here the CDR3 DNA reads TGTGCCAGCAGTATCCTTAATGAAAAACTGTTTTTT. Translating it yields CASSILNEKLFF.

The chain carries TRBV2 and TRBJ2-3; 7 bases agree with TRBD1. This CDR3 has 15 amino acids. After removal of 4 bases from V and 0 bases from J, the junction contained 4 bases not matched to a gene. CDR1 is SNHLY and CDR2 is FYNNEI in the germline V gene. The CDR3 DNA follows: TGTGCCAGCAGTGGGGGGACAGCTAGCACAGATACGCAGTATTTT. It codes for CASSGGTASTDTQYF.

The chain has TRBV5-4 and TRBJ2-7, with D maybe TRBD2 (6 bases). There are 15 residues in the CDR3. In germline, CDR1 is SGHNT, CDR2 YYREEE (reference sequence). The germline V and J ends were trimmed by 0 bases and 2 bases, with 12 bases remaining between them. CDR3 nucleotides: TGTGCCAGCAGCTTGGATGGGAGGTCCCCCTACGAGCAGTACTTC. Translated: CASSLDGRSPYEQYF.

This clone was found a few times. The V and J genes are TRBV19 and TRBJ1-2; TRBD1 aligns across 7 bases. V shed 8 bases and J 5 bases; nucleotides not matched to a gene: 17. The CDR3 covers 16 residues. CDR1 LNHDA and CDR2 SQIVND come from the germline V gene (reference sequence). CDR3 sequence (DNA): TGTGCCAGTTCCCGGGACAGCGGACCTGGAGGGTATGGCTACACCTTC. Translating it yields CASSRDSGPGGYGYTF.

This clone was recorded once. The chain has TRBV19 and TRBJ1-5; D possibly corresponds to TRBD1 (6 bases). Trimming took off 2 bases at V and 3 bases at J, with 14 bases between the two ends. This CDR3 spans 16 amino acids. Germline V gene data show CDR1 as LNHDA and CDR2 as SQIVND (reference sequence). This CDR3 is CASSIPLDSSNQPQHF. The DNA for the CDR3 is TGTGCCAGTAGTATACCTCTGGACAGTTCCAATCAGCCCCAGCATTTT.